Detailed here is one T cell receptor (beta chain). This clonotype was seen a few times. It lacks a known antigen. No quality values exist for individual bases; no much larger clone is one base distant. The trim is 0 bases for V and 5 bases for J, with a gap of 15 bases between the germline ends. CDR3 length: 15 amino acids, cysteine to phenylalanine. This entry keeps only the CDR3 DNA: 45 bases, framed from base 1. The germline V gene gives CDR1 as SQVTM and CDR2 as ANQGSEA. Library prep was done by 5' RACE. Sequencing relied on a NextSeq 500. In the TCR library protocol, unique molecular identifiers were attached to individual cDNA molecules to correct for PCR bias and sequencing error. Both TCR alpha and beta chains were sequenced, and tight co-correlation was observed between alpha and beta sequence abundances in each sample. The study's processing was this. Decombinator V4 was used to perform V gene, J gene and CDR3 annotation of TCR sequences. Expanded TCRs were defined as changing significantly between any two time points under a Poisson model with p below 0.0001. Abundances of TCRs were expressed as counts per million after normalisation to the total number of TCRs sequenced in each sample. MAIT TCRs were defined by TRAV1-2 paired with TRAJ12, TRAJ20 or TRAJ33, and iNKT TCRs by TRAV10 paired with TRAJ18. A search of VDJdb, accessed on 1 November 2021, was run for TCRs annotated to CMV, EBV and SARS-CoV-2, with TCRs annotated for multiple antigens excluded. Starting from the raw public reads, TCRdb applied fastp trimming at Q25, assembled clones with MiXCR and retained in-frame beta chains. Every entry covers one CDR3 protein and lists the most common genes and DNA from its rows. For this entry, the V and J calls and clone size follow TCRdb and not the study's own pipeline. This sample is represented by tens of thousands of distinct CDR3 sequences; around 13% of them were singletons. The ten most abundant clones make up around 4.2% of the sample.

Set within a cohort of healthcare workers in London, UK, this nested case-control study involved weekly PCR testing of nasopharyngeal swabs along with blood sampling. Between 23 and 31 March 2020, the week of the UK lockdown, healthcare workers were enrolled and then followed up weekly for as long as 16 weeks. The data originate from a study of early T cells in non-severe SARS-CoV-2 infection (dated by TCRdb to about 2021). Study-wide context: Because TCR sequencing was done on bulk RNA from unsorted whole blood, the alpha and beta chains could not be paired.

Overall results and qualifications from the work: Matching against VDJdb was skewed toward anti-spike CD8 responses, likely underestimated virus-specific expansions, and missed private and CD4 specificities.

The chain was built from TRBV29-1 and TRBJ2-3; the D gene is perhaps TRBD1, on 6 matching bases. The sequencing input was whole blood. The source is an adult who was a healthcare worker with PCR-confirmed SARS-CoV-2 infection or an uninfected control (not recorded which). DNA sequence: TGCAGCGTTGAAGAGGGGGCCGGGGTTCTAGATACGCAGTATTTT. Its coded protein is CSVEEGAGVLDTQYF.